A selection of T cell receptor beta chains follows, all from one sample in a study of T cells in Graves' hyperthyroidism and ophthalmopathy. TCRdb reprocessed the multiplex PCR reads via MiXCR and lists one record per CDR3 protein. In the table there are around 340,000 distinct CDR3 sequences, roughly a fifth of which are singletons. The sequenced sample was blood. These receptors all stem from a woman between 50 and 59 years old with Graves' hyperthyroidism. CDR3s leave out the opening cysteine and the closing phenylalanine or tryptophan. Fields, in order: V gene, J gene, D gene, CDR3 protein. D genes are given only for firm matches.

>TRBV28|TRBJ2-5|TRBD1
ASTPHDREQETQY
>TRBV10-3|TRBJ1-5|NA
AISEDTYSNQPQH
>TRBV20-1|TRBJ2-1|TRBD2
SARDPLGAGIDNEQF
>TRBV6-1|TRBJ2-5|TRBD2
ASSRRAGRGEAQY
>TRBV5-1|TRBJ2-7|NA
ASSLGGGRAYYEQY
>TRBV19|TRBJ1-5|NA
ASSPFDRTNQPQH
>TRBV7-7|TRBJ2-2|NA
ASSPGLRNTGELF
>TRBV6-2/TRBV6-3|TRBJ2-5|TRBD2
ASTRDYFRETQY
>TRBV6-1|TRBJ1-3|NA
ASRPYSGNTIY
>TRBV5-1|TRBJ2-1|NA
ASSLVTMSVRGGNEQF
>TRBV28|TRBJ1-1|NA
ASSLPTPRETEAF
>TRBV2|TRBJ2-1|NA
ASSLDEQF
>TRBV28|TRBJ2-1|TRBD2
ASSLWGTSGGGEQF
>TRBV5-6|TRBJ2-7|TRBD1
ASSLRTGYYEQY